This T cell receptor beta chain derives from a study of T-cell memory formation after mild COVID-19. Constant-segment primers and 5'RACE yielded cDNA libraries for TCR alpha and TCR beta, each carrying sample barcodes and UMIs. TCRdb fed the 5' RACE reads into MiXCR, producing one record per CDR3 protein. The profile covers over 500,000 distinct CDR3 sequences, with 17% appearing a single time and about 8.6% taken by the ten largest. Sequencing input: PBMCs or a T cell subset sorted from them (not recorded which). The clonotype originates from an adult woman who had mild COVID-19 (a few samples of this study predate the infection). Cell type and time point are not known.

The CDR3 is CASRYRWGGLNEQFF. CDR3 nucleotide sequence: TGTGCCAGTAGATATCGATGGGGGGGTTTGAATGAGCAGTTCTTC. This chain links TRBV19 with TRBJ2-1, with 7 bases identical to TRBD2. This CDR3 contains 15 residues. From germline, CDR1 is LNHDA and CDR2 SQIVND (reference sequence). V was clipped by 6 bases and J by 7 bases; unmatched bases: 12.